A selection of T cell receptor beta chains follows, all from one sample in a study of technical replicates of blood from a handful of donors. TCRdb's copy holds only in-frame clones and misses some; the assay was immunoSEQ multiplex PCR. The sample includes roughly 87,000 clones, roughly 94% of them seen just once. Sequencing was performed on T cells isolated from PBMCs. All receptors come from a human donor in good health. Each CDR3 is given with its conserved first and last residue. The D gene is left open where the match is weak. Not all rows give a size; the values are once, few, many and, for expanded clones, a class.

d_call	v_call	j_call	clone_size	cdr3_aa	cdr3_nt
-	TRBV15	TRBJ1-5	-	CATSRGGGRNQPQHF	TGTGCCACCAGCAGAGGCGGGGGCAGAAATCAGCCCCAGCATTTT
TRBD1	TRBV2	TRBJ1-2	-	CASSVQGLYGYTF	TGTGCCAGCAGCGTACAGGGGCTCTATGGCTACACCTTC
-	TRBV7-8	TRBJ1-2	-	CASSLQEEGLPYGYTF	TGTGCCAGCAGCCTACAAGAAGAGGGATTACCCTATGGCTACACCTTC
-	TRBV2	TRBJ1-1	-	CASIYQWGVTEAFF	TGTGCCAGCATCTACCAATGGGGGGTCACTGAAGCTTTCTTT
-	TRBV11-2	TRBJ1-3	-	CASSTGGPRAGNTIYF	TGTGCCAGCAGTACCGGGGGGCCAAGGGCTGGAAACACCATATATTTT
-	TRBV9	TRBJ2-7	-	CASSVGLQVHYEQYF	TGTGCCAGCAGCGTAGGGTTACAGGTACACTACGAGCAGTACTTC
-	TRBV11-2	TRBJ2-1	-	CASSLIASLFAYNEQFF	TGTGCCAGCAGCTTAATCGCTAGCCTATTTGCATACAATGAGCAGTTCTTC
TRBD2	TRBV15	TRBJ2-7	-	CATSSPGTSGGSYEQYF	TGTGCCACCAGCAGCCCCGGGACTAGCGGGGGCTCCTACGAGCAGTACTTC
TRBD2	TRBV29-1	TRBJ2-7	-	CSDRTSGGSYEQYF	TGCAGCGATAGGACTAGCGGGGGCTCCTACGAGCAGTACTTC
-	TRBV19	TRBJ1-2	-	CASSRGSYGYTF	TGTGCCAGCTCGAGGGGGTCCTATGGCTACACCTTC
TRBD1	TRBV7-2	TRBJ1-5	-	CASTLGTGNQPQHF	TGTGCCAGCACCCTAGGGACAGGAAATCAGCCCCAGCATTTT
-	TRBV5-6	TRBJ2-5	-	CASNLNRIVETQYF	TGTGCCAGCAACCTTAACAGGATAGTAGAGACCCAGTACTTC
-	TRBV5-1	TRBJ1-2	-	CASSLGRGNYGYTF	TGCGCCAGCAGCTTGGGCCGGGGGAACTATGGCTACACCTTC
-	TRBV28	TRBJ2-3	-	CASSSLTGRTDTQYF	TGTGCCAGCAGTTCCCTGACAGGTCGGACAGATACGCAGTATTTT
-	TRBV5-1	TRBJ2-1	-	CASSLSAGINEQFF	TGCGCCAGCAGCTTGTCGGCGGGGATAAATGAGCAGTTCTTC
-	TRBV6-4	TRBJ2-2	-	CASRRTVNTGELFF	TGTGCCAGCCGGAGGACAGTCAACACCGGGGAGCTGTTTTTT
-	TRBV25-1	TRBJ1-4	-	CASSESRGREGDNEKLFF	TGTGCCAGCAGTGAAAGTAGGGGCAGGGAAGGGGATAATGAAAAACTGTTTTTT
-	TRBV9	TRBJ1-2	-	CASSVGGNGGYGYTF	TGTGCCAGCAGCGTGGGAGGTAATGGGGGGTATGGCTACACCTTC
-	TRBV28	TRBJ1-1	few	CASSLLVRVSTEAFF	TGTGCCAGCAGTTTACTCGTCAGGGTCAGCACTGAAGCTTTCTTT
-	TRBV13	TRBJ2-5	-	CASSPFGLRETQYF	TGTGCCAGCAGTCCTTTTGGTTTGAGAGAGACCCAGTACTTC
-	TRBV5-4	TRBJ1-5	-	CASTEEGLGNQPQHF	TGTGCCAGCACCGAGGAAGGACTAGGCAATCAGCCCCAGCATTTT
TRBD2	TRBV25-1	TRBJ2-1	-	CASESGSSYEQFF	TGTGCCAGCGAGAGCGGGAGTAGCTATGAGCAGTTCTTC
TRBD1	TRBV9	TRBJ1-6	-	CASSISRDSNNSPLHF	TGTGCCAGCAGCATCTCCCGGGACAGTAATAATTCACCCCTCCACTTT
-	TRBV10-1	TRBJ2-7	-	CASSTTDYEQYF	TGCGCCAGCTCCACGACTGATTACGAGCAGTACTTC
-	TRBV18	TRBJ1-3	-	CASSPNDGGSGNTIYF	TGTGCCAGCTCACCAAACGACGGCGGCTCTGGAAACACCATATATTTT
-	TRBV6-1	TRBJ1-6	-	CASSPLGSASPLHF	TGTGCCAGCAGTCCTTTGGGGAGTGCTTCACCCCTCCACTTT
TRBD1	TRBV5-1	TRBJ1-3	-	CASSFRGQNSGNTIYF	TGCGCCAGCAGCTTCAGGGGACAGAACTCTGGAAACACCATATATTTT
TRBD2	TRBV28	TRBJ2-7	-	CASSFWTSSHEQYF	TGTGCCAGCAGTTTCTGGACTAGCTCCCACGAGCAGTACTTC
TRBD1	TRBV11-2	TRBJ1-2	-	CARARTGVFGYTF	TGTGCCAGAGCCAGGACAGGGGTTTTTGGCTACACCTTC
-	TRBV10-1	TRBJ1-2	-	CASSESGRYGYTF	TGCGCCAGCAGTGAGTCGGGCCGCTATGGCTACACCTTC
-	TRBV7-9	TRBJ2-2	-	CAGAQNTGELFF	TGTGCCGGGGCCCAAAACACCGGGGAGCTGTTTTTT
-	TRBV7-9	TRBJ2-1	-	CASSSEGDQQFF	TGTGCCAGCAGCTCCGAGGGAGATCAGCAGTTCTTC
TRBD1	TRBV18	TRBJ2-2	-	CASSPYGTGANTGELFF	TGTGCCAGCTCACCGTATGGGACAGGCGCGAACACCGGGGAGCTGTTTTTT
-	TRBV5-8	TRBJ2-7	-	CASSSAGLVHEQYF	TGTGCCAGCAGCTCCGCCGGGTTGGTCCACGAGCAGTACTTC
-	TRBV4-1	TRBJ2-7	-	CASSHENEQYF	TGCGCCAGCAGCCACGAGAACGAGCAGTACTTC
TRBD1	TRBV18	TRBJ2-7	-	CASSFDRGTYEQYF	TGTGCCAGCTCATTCGACAGGGGTACCTACGAGCAGTACTTC
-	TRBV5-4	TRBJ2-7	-	CASSLGGRYEQYF	TGTGCCAGCAGCTTGGGGGGCCGGTACGAGCAGTACTTC
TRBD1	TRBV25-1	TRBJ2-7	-	CASSLTGFGEQYF	TGTGCCAGCAGCTTGACAGGGTTCGGCGAGCAGTACTTC
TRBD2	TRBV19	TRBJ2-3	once	CASDDGRGSNTQYF	TGTGCCAGTGATGACGGGAGGGGCTCGAATACGCAGTATTTT
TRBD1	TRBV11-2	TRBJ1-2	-	CASSLQGWEGYTF	TGTGCCAGCAGCCTACAGGGGTGGGAAGGCTACACCTTC
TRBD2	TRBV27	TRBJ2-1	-	CASRLAGMVNSYNEQFF	TGTGCCAGCAGACTAGCGGGAATGGTTAATAGCTACAATGAGCAGTTCTTC
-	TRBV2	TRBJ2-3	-	CASSEGQVTDTQYF	TGTGCCAGCAGTGAAGGACAGGTCACAGATACGCAGTATTTT
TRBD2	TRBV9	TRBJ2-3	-	CASSVAPSGSLSTDTQYF	TGTGCCAGCAGCGTAGCGCCTAGCGGGAGCCTAAGCACAGATACGCAGTATTTT
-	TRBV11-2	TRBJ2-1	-	CASSPNRFYGNEQFF	TGTGCCAGCAGCCCAAATCGCTTCTACGGCAATGAGCAGTTCTTC
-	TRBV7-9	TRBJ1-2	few	CASSGMGDRLNYGYTF	TGTGCCAGCAGCGGTATGGGAGACCGACTCAACTATGGCTACACCTTC
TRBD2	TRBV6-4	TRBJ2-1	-	CASSPLWGGRNEQFF	TGTGCCAGCAGTCCCCTTTGGGGGGGACGCAATGAGCAGTTCTTC
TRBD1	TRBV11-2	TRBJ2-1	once	CASGRQGGYNEQFF	TGTGCCAGCGGACGACAGGGTGGGTACAATGAGCAGTTCTTC